These 32 T cell receptor beta chains were sequenced from one sample in a study of cytomegalovirus exposure and HLA in healthy donors. It was with 60 Vbeta and 13 Jbeta primers that the PCR ran. The repertoire was sequenced with immunoSEQ multiplex PCR; TCRdb's copy has only in-frame clones and lacks some. The clone table shows around 210,000 clones, with the ten largest holding around 1.1%. Sequencing input: PBMCs. Source of these receptors: a girl aged 2 to 9 in good health and CMV-seropositive.

This chain uses TRBV4-1 with TRBJ1-1; 7 bases match TRBD1. CDR1 MGHRA and CDR2 YSYEKL come from the germline V gene. V trimming: 0 bases; J trimming: 1 base; junction bases outside the gene matches: 5. There are 16 residues in the CDR3. CDR3 sequence reads: CASSQETGRSNTEAFF. In DNA, the CDR3 is TGCGCCAGCAGCCAAGAGACAGGGAGATCGAACACTGAAGCTTTCTTT.

The rearrangement uses TRBV6-4 and TRBJ2-7, with TRBD1 as a possible D gene (6 bases). CDR1 is MRHNA and CDR2 is SNTAGT in the germline V gene. This CDR3 comprises 17 residues. Trimming shortened V by 7 bases and J by 0 bases, and 22 bases separated the two germline ends. For the CDR3, the DNA is TGTGCCAGCACGGGGCCCCACAGGGTCCCCCGCTCCTACGAGCAGTACTTC. This sequence encodes CASTGPHRVPRSYEQYF.

The chain employs TRBV6-1 and TRBJ2-1, with TRBD2 as a possible D gene (5 bases). Trimming took off 7 bases at V and 3 bases at J, with 10 bases between the two ends. Germline V gives CDR1 MNHNS, CDR2 SASEGT. The CDR3 runs 13 residues. The DNA for the CDR3 is TGTGCCAGCAAACCGGGGATCTACAATGAGCAGTTCTTC. This translates into CASKPGIYNEQFF.

The CDR3: CASSLQGSGNTIYF. CDR3 nucleotide sequence: TGTGCCAGCAGCCTACAGGGGTCTGGAAACACCATATATTTT. The rearrangement uses TRBV28 and TRBJ1-3; 7 positions match TRBD1. V was pared by 6 bases and J by 1 base, with 3 bases of the junction left unmatched. The CDR3 loop spans 14 amino acids. Looked up from germline, CDR1 is MDHEN and CDR2 is SYDVKM.

This chain connects TRBV10-2 to TRBJ1-2; D is uncertain. Trimming cost V 7 bases and J 5 bases, with 14 bases left between them. Germline V CDR1 and CDR2: WSHSY, SAAADI. The CDR3 extends over 13 amino acids. The CDR3 nucleotides are TGCGCCAGCATGGAGAGAGGGTTGTATGGCTACACCTTC. Encoded protein: CASMERGLYGYTF.

The rearrangement links TRBV28 to TRBJ2-3; no firm D call. V was clipped by 6 bases and J by 8 bases, with 9 bases between them. The CDR3 contains 11 residues. The germline gives CDR1 MDHEN, CDR2 SYDVKM. The CDR3 nucleotides read TGTGCCAGCAGCCCTGACATTACGCAGTATTTT. Its translation is CASSPDITQYF.

V gene TRBV4-2 combines with J gene TRBJ2-2; 8 positions match TRBD2. CDR1 is LGHNA, CDR2 YNFKEQ, per germline. The V and J ends lost 0 bases and 2 bases, in that order; junction bases with no gene match: 5. There are 17 residues in the CDR3. The CDR3 bases are TGTGCCAGCAGCCAAGATGGAAGCGGGGGCAACACCGGGGAGCTGTTTTTT. Translation gives CASSQDGSGGNTGELFF.

V and J are TRBV9 and TRBJ2-7; the match to TRBD2 covers 16 bases. After removal of 3 bases from V and 5 bases from J, the junction contained 5 bases not matched to a gene. This CDR3 contains 16 residues. Germline loops: CDR1 SGDLS, CDR2 YYNGEE. The CDR3 loop reads CASSARGTSGRDEQYF. CDR3 nucleotides: TGTGCCAGCAGCGCCCGGGGGACTAGCGGGAGGGACGAGCAGTACTTC.

The chain recombines TRBV6-6 with TRBJ2-5, with D maybe TRBD2 (7 bases). The germline V gene has CDR1 MNHNY and CDR2 SVGAGI (reference sequence). CDR3 length equals 14 residues. V was shortened by 7 bases and J by 5 bases, with 17 bases between the two germline ends. CDR3 sequence (DNA): TGTGCCAGCACCAGAGGGGGGGGTGGTGAGACCCAGTACTTC. Translation: CASTRGGGGETQYF.

This chain uses TRBV19 with TRBJ1-1; D ambiguous. The CDR3 consists of 14 residues. Germline CDR1 LNHDA, CDR2 SQIVND (reference sequence). Trimming pared 3 bases from V and 7 bases from J, leaving 15 bases between. The CDR3 is CASSMRSAPGEAFF. CDR3 DNA: TGTGCCAGTAGTATGCGGTCGGCCCCCGGTGAAGCTTTCTTT.

V gene TRBV4-1 combines with J gene TRBJ1-1; 7 bases fit TRBD1. The V and J ends lost 4 bases and 1 base, in that order; junction bases with no gene match: 15. In germline, CDR1 is MGHRA, CDR2 YSYEKL. CDR3 length: 18 amino acids. CDR3 nucleotide sequence: TGCGCCAGCAGCCGCGGGCTTGAGACAGGGATTGAGAACACTGAAGCTTTCTTT. Amino acids: CASSRGLETGIENTEAFF.

The rearrangement uses TRBV29-1 and TRBJ1-6, with 7 bases fitting TRBD1. The germline V gene has CDR1 SQVTM and CDR2 ANQGSEA. This CDR3 spans 14 amino acids. V was clipped by 5 bases and J by 7 bases; unmatched bases: 8. CDR3 DNA sequence: TGCAGCGTTAAGTCCACAGGGGTAAATTCACCCCTCCACTTT. This sequence encodes CSVKSTGVNSPLHF.

The CDR3 here is CASSLSRFYEQYF. CDR3 coding DNA: TGTGCCAGCAGTTTGAGTCGTTTCTACGAGCAGTACTTC. The J gene is TRBJ2-7, the V gene TRBV27; D uncertain. The germline gives CDR1 MNHEY, CDR2 SMNVEV (reference sequence). V gave up 3 bases and J gave up 3 bases, with 9 bases separating them. The CDR3 is 13 amino acids.

This chain connects TRBV7-6 to TRBJ1-1, with D possibly TRBD1 on 6 matching bases. Germline values: CDR1 SGHVS, CDR2 FNYEAQ. CDR3 size: 14 residues. V was cut by 7 bases and J by 0 bases, with 12 bases left in between. This chain's CDR3 is CASKSWDMNTEAFF. DNA for the CDR3: TGTGCCAGCAAATCATGGGACATGAACACTGAAGCTTTCTTT.

The chain uses TRBV7-9 and TRBJ2-7; 8 nucleotides match TRBD1. The CDR3 extends over 15 amino acids. Trimming at V came to 5 bases and at J to 2 bases, leaving 8 bases not matched to a gene. Germline CDR1 is SEHNR and CDR2 is FQNEAQ (reference sequence). The chain's CDR3 is CASSQGPGQAYEQYF. The CDR3 DNA sequence: TGTGCCAGCAGCCAGGGCCCGGGACAGGCCTACGAGCAGTACTTC.

The chain has TRBV9 and TRBJ1-4; D gene unclear. Germline CDR1 is SGDLS and CDR2 is YYNGEE. The CDR3 consists of 16 residues. V lost 2 bases, J lost 0 bases, and 11 bases lay in between. The CDR3, as DNA: TGTGCCAGCAGCGTGTCTTCAGTCCCAACTAATGAAAAACTGTTTTTT. As protein: CASSVSSVPTNEKLFF.

The chain joins TRBV7-2 to TRBJ2-7; 9 positions agree with TRBD1. V trimming: 5 bases; J trimming: 3 bases; junction bases outside the gene matches: 5. Germline CDR1 and CDR2: SGHTA and FQGNSA. The CDR3 covers 14 residues. CDR3 sequence reads: CASSATGQGYEQYF. The CDR3 bases are TGTGCCAGCAGCGCTACGGGACAGGGCTACGAGCAGTACTTC.

The V and J genes are TRBV28 and TRBJ2-7; 8 nucleotides line up with TRBD1. The junction had 4 bases not matched to a gene; V was cut back by 3 bases and J by 3 bases. The CDR3 sequence is 14 residues long. Germline CDR1 and CDR2: MDHEN and SYDVKM. The DNA of the CDR3 is TGTGCCAGCAGTTTGGGACAGGTGGTCTACGAGCAGTACTTC. Its protein product is CASSLGQVVYEQYF. The full variable domain, in which reference TRBV28 and TRBJ2-7 provide the parts outside the CDR3, is DVKVTQSSRYLVKRTGEKVFLECVQDMDHENMFWYRQDPGLGLRLIYFSYDVKMKEKGDIPEGYSVSREKKERFSLILESASTNQTSMYLCASSLGQVVYEQYFGPGTRLTVT.

The chain couples TRBV28 to TRBJ2-1; D unresolved. The germline gives CDR1 MDHEN, CDR2 SYDVKM. The CDR3 is 16 residues long. Trimming stripped 6 bases from V and 0 bases from J, with 15 bases between. The CDR3 loop is CASRKDSLSSYNEQFF. For the CDR3, the DNA is TGTGCCAGCAGGAAAGACTCACTCAGCTCCTACAATGAGCAGTTCTTC.

The chain couples TRBV30 to TRBJ1-1, with D perhaps matching TRBD1 (6 bases). Germline V gene sequence: CDR1 GTSNPN, CDR2 SVGIG (reference sequence). The germline V and J ends were trimmed by 2 bases and 1 base, with 11 bases remaining between them. The CDR3 consists of 14 residues. CDR3: CAWSIGGRNTEAFF. As DNA, the CDR3 is TGTGCCTGGAGTATTGGGGGCAGGAACACTGAAGCTTTCTTT.

The rearrangement joins TRBV7-6 to TRBJ1-1; possibly TRBD1 for D (5 bases). Trimming removed 6 bases at V and 5 bases at J, with 19 bases between. The CDR3 is 15 amino acids. Germline V gene sequence: CDR1 SGHVS, CDR2 FNYEAQ. The DNA for the CDR3 is TGTGCCAGCAGAGCCCGGGACGGGGGTGGGACTGAAGCTTTCTTT. Translation gives CASRARDGGGTEAFF.

V usage is TRBV28 and J usage is TRBJ2-7; 10 nucleotides match TRBD2. V trimming: 2 bases; J trimming: 3 bases; junction bases outside the gene matches: 1. The germline V gene has CDR1 MDHEN and CDR2 SYDVKM. This CDR3 spans 14 amino acids. The CDR3 spells CASSLRTSGYEQYF. CDR3 DNA: TGTGCCAGCAGTTTACGGACTAGCGGCTACGAGCAGTACTTC.

The rearrangement uses TRBV13 and TRBJ2-1; 14 bases are shared with TRBD2. CDR3 length: 16 residues. V shed 4 bases, J shed 8 bases, and the junction held 7 bases outside the gene matches. Looked up from germline, CDR1 is PRHDT and CDR2 is FYEKMQ (reference sequence). The CDR3 nucleotides are TGTGCCAGCAGCTCGGGACTAGCGGGAGCTGCCTATGAGCAGTTCTTC. This codes for CASSSGLAGAAYEQFF.

This chain links TRBV7-9 with TRBJ1-2; possible D gene TRBD1, 5 bases. CDR3 length: 15 residues. The V end lost 2 bases, the J end lost 1 base, and 11 bases lay between the germline ends. Germline CDR1 is SEHNR and CDR2 is FQNEAQ (reference sequence). This CDR3 is CASSLKTGLNYGYTF. The CDR3 DNA is TGTGCCAGCAGCTTAAAAACAGGTCTTAACTATGGCTACACCTTC.

This sequence joins TRBV30 and TRBJ2-5; TRBD2 might be the D (6 bases). The tail of the sequence fits TRBJ2-7 better, so the J call may be wrong. Germline V gene data show CDR1 as GTSNPN and CDR2 as SVGIG (reference sequence). This CDR3 contains 13 residues. DNA of the CDR3: TGTGCCTGGAGTATAAATAGGGAGGACGAGCAGTACTTC. It is translated as CAWSINREDEQYF.

The V gene is TRBV19, the J gene TRBJ1-6; 9 nucleotides agree with TRBD1. The germline CDR1 and CDR2 sequences are LNHDA and SQIVND (reference sequence). V gave up 7 bases and J gave up 6 bases; unmatched junction bases: 4. The CDR3 extends over 14 amino acids. The CDR3 nucleotides are TGTGCCAGTACCGTGACAGGGGGTAATTCACCCCTCCACTTT. Translated, it gives CASTVTGGNSPLHF.

The chain has TRBV7-9 and TRBJ2-7, with D maybe TRBD2 (5 bases). Germline V gene lookup returns CDR1 SEHNR and CDR2 FQNEAQ (reference sequence). Trimming took off 1 base at V and 4 bases at J, with 5 bases between the two ends. There are 12 residues in the CDR3. The CDR3 DNA follows: TGTGCCAGCAGCTTAGGGACTTACGAGCAGTACTTC. This gives the protein CASSLGTYEQYF.

The CDR3 nucleotides read TGTGCCAGCAGGCGACAGGGGACTCAGCCCCAGCATTTT. Translation gives CASRRQGTQPQHF. The J gene is TRBJ1-5, the V gene TRBV28; the match to TRBD1 covers 8 bases. Germline values: CDR1 MDHEN, CDR2 SYDVKM. The CDR3 is 13 amino acids. The J segment lost 6 bases and the V segment lost 6 bases, leaving 4 bases of the junction unmatched.

V and J are TRBV21-1 and TRBJ2-2; the table calls TRBD2, which could not be checked here. TRBV21-1 is assigned pseudogene status. The CDR3 runs to 16 residues. The CDR3 sequence is CASSKKRRDPTGELFF. For the CDR3, the DNA is TGTGCCAGCAGCAAAAAGCGGAGAGATCCCACCGGGGAGCTGTTTTTT.

The V call is TRBV2, the J call TRBJ2-7; the D gene is possibly TRBD2 (5 bases). Per germline, CDR1 SNHLY and CDR2 FYNNEI. The CDR3 sequence is 15 residues long. V dropped 3 bases and J dropped 3 bases, with 15 bases sitting between them. The CDR3 sequence is CASSDGRRKFYEQYF. The CDR3 nucleotides read TGTGCCAGCAGTGACGGCAGGAGGAAATTCTACGAGCAGTACTTC.

This sequence joins TRBV18 and TRBJ1-1; D is possibly TRBD1 (6 bases). This CDR3 is built from 16 residues. CDR1 is KGHSH and CDR2 is LQKENI in the germline V gene. V gave up 0 bases and J gave up 1 base, with 12 bases separating them. Here the CDR3 reads CASSPPWGQGNTEAFF. The DNA of the CDR3 is TGTGCCAGCTCACCACCTTGGGGACAAGGGAACACTGAAGCTTTCTTT.

Written as DNA, the CDR3 is TGTGCCAGCAGCTCAGGCGGGACAGCCTACGAGCAGTACTTC. Amino acid sequence: CASSSGGTAYEQYF. The chain carries TRBV13 and TRBJ2-7, with D tentatively TRBD1 (7 bases). Looked up from germline, CDR1 is PRHDT and CDR2 is FYEKMQ (reference sequence). The V gene lost 4 bases and the J gene lost 2 bases, with 12 bases spanning the gap. This CDR3 region has 14 residues.